This TCR beta chain is drawn from a study of blood T cells in healthy people across ages. Notes on the study in general: Naive CD4+ cell counts and diversity both ran higher in long-lived than in aged donors.

A second PCR of about 7 to 12 cycles used a sample-barcoded 5' primer and a J-beta primer mix. Each CDR3 protein is one row after TCRdb ran MiXCR on the 5' RACE reads. In the table there are 500,000 to 550,000 distinct CDR3 sequences, around 24% of which are singletons. With V trimmed by 3 bases and J by 6 bases, 9 bases remained unmatched. Germline CDR1 reads MNHEY; CDR2 reads SMNVEV (reference sequence). The CDR3 totals 16 residues. The donors, aged about 6 to 100, were healthy Caucasians from Russia. Note on this clonotype: Its target is not known.

These data also featured in a second study, about T cells of mothers and their children. Per that study: Researchers put all of the extracted RNA into cDNA synthesis, using roughly 1.4 ug per 15 ul.

The clonotype originates from a boy between 5 and 17 years old in good health. The specimen was blood. The chain is built from TRBV27 and TRBJ2-1, with 9 nucleotides matching TRBD1. In nucleotides, the CDR3 is TGTGCCAGCAGTTTTCTTCGACAGGGGGTGGGCAATGAGCAGTTCTTC. Encoded protein: CASSFLRQGVGNEQFF.